This T cell receptor beta chain was sequenced during a study of identical twins. One entry per CDR3 protein, called by TCRdb with MiXCR from the 5' RACE reads. The sample includes approximately 220,000 distinct CDR3 sequences, over 8% of them seen just once. This clonotype was seen a few times. Germline trimming cut 7 bases from V and 6 bases from J; bases unmatched to any gene: 25. Germline values: CDR1 MNHEY, CDR2 SVGEGT. This CDR3 has 20 residues. V is TRBV6-2 or TRBV6-3 and J is TRBJ2-3, with 10 bases lining up with TRBD2. This clonotype was sampled from a woman under 30 in good health. Sequenced sample: memory (CD45RO+) T cells sorted from blood. The CDR3 DNA reads TGTGCCAGCAAGAGGTCTCACGGGGTGGCGAGCGGGGGGGAGGAGGATACGCAGTATTTT. This codes for CASKRSHGVASGGEEDTQYF.